This entry lists 5 T cell receptor beta chains sequenced from one sample in a study of metastatic and nonmetastatic thyroid tumors. All patients were untreated before thyroid surgery. TCRdb reprocessed the PCR reads via MiXCR. The sample comprises tens of thousands of clones, about 15% of which are singletons, and roughly 6.2% rests with the top ten. The sample was blood. Source of these receptors: a male donor with papillary thyroid cancer or a benign thyroid nodule (not recorded which). Some clones in this sample may be carry-over from other donors' samples.

In its sample, this clone was seen many times. The chain links TRBV20-1 to TRBJ2-1; 11 bases are shared with TRBD2. J gave up 8 bases and V 6 bases, and 12 bases lay outside the gene matches. Looked up from germline, CDR1 is DFQATT and CDR2 is SNEGSKA (reference sequence). This CDR3 has 15 amino acids. CDR3 nucleotide sequence: TGCAGTGCCAAGGACTCCGGGACTAGCGGCGATGAGCAGTTCTTC. Its protein is CSAKDSGTSGDEQFF.

This clone was recorded only once. V gene TRBV20-1 combines with J gene TRBJ1-4; possibly TRBD1 for D (5 bases). CDR3 length equals 16 residues. CDR1 and CDR2 (germline): DFQATT, SNEGSKA (reference sequence). V was pared by 2 bases and J by 11 bases, with 24 bases between. The CDR3 here is CSARRGLGTKTGKLFF. In DNA form, the CDR3 reads TGCAGTGCTAGACGGGGCCTCGGCACAAAAACGGGGAAACTGTTTTTT.

This clone was observed many times. The chain links TRBV5-1 to TRBJ1-2; 7 positions match TRBD1. J was trimmed by 1 base and V by 0 bases; bases with no gene match: 3. Germline CDR1 SGHRS, CDR2 YFSETQ. The CDR3 runs 15 residues. In nucleotides, the CDR3 is TGCGCCAGCAGCTTGGGGGACAGCTATAACTATGGCTACACCTTC. Translation gives CASSLGDSYNYGYTF.

This clone was picked up many times. This sequence joins TRBV20-1 and TRBJ2-1; 9 positions match TRBD2. CDR3 size: 15 residues. Germline V gene lookup returns CDR1 DFQATT and CDR2 SNEGSKA (reference sequence). Trimming removed 0 bases from V and 6 bases from J; junction bases left unmatched: 6. DNA of the CDR3: TGCAGTGCTAGAGATCCTAGGACTAGCGTCAATGAGCAGTTCTTC. Its protein product is CSARDPRTSVNEQFF.

In this sample, this clone turned up once. The chain uses TRBV3-1 and TRBJ2-1; 8 nucleotides align to TRBD2. The CDR3 contains 13 residues. The trim removed 5 bases at V and 8 bases at J, leaving 5 bases unmatched. Germline V CDR1 and CDR2: LGHDT, YNNKEL (reference sequence). The CDR3 here is CASSTAGVDEQFF. As DNA, the CDR3 is TGTGCCAGCAGCACAGCGGGAGTAGATGAGCAGTTCTTC.